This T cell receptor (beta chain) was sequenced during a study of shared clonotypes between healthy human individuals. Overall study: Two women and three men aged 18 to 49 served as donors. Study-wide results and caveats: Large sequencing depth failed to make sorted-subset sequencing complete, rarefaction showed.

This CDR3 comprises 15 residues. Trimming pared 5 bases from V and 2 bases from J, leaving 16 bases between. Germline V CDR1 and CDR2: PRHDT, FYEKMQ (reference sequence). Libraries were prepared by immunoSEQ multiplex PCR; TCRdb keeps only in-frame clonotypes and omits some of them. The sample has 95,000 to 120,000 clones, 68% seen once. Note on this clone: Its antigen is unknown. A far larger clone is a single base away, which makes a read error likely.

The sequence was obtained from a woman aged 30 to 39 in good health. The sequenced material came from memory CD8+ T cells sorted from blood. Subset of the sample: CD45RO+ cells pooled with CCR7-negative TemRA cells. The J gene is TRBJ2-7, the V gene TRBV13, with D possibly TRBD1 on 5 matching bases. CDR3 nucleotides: TGTGCCAGCAGCCAAGATAGGGGCGGACCCTACGAGCAGTACTTC. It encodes CASSQDRGGPYEQYF.